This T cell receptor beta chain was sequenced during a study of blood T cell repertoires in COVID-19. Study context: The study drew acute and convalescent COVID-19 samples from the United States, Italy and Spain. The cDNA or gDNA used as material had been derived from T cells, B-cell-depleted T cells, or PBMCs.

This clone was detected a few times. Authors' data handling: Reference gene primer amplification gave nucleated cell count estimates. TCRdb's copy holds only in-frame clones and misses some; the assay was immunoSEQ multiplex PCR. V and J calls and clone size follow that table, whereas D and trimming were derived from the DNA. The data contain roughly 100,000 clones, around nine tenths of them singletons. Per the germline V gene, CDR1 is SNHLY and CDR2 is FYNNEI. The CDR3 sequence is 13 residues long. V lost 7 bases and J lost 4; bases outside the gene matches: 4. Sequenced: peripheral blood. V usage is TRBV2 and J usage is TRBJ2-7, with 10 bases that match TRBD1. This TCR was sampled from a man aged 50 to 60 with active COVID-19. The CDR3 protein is CASTGQGGYEQYF. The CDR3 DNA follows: TGTGCCAGCACCGGACAGGGGGGGTACGAGCAGTACTTC.